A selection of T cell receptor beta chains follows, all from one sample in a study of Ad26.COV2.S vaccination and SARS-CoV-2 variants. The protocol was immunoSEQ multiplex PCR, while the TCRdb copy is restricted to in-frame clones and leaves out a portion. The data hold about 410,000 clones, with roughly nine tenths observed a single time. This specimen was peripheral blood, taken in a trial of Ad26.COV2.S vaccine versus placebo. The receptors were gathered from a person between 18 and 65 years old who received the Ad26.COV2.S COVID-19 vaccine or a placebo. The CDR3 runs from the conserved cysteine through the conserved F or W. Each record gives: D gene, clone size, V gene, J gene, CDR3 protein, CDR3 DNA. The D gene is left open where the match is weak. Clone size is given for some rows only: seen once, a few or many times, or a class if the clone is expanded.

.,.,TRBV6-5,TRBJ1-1,CASSTIRRLNTEAFF,TGTGCCAGCAGCACGATACGTAGGTTGAACACTGAAGCTTTCTTT
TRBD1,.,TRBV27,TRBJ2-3,CASSRDRGGLLSTDTQYF,TGTGCCAGCAGCCGGGACAGGGGGGGGTTGTTAAGCACAGATACGCAGTATTTT
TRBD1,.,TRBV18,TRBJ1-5,CASSSGQGPQPQHF,TGTGCCAGCTCCTCGGGACAGGGGCCTCAGCCCCAGCATTTT
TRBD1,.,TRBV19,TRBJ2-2,CASSRGGQGDGELFF,TGTGCCAGTAGTAGGGGGGGACAGGGCGACGGGGAGCTGTTTTTT
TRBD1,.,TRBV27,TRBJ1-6,CASSLQGAPYNSPLHF,TGTGCCAGCAGTTTACAGGGGGCCCCCTATAATTCACCCCTCCACTTT
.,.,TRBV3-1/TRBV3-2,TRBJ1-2,CASSQTDYGYTF,TGTGCCAGCAGCCAAACGGACTATGGCTACACCTTC
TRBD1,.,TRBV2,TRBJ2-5,CASRIQGAPTETQYF,TGTGCCAGCAGGATACAGGGGGCGCCAACGGAGACCCAGTACTTC
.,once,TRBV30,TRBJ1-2,CAWDPLTGENYGYTF,TGTGCCTGGGATCCTTTGACGGGGGAAAACTATGGCTACACCTTC
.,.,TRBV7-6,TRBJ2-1,CASSLDPGDRQFF,TGTGCCAGCAGCTTGGACCCTGGAGACAGACAGTTCTTC
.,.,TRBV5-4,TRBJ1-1,CASSRGMTRGGSTEAFF,TGTGCCAGCAGCCGGGGGATGACCAGAGGGGGGTCCACTGAAGCTTTCTTT
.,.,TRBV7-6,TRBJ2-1,CASTEGDSRRNEQFF,TGTGCCAGCACCGAAGGTGACTCCAGGAGGAATGAGCAGTTCTTC
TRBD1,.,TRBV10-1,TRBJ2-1,CASSDRGFNNEQFF,TGCGCCAGCAGTGACAGGGGGTTCAACAATGAGCAGTTCTTC
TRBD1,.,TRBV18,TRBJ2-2,CASSKLDRGNTGELFF,TGTGCCAGCTCAAAACTGGACAGGGGAAACACCGGGGAGCTGTTTTTT
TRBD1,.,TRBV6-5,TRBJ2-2,CASGWDRNTGELFF,TGTGCCAGCGGGTGGGACAGGAACACCGGGGAGCTGTTTTTT
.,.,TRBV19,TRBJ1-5,CASSPGLVGNQPQHF,TGTGCCAGTAGTCCGGGACTAGTAGGCAATCAGCCCCAGCATTTT
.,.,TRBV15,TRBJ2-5,CATSRIGGGETQYF,TGTGCCACCAGCAGAATAGGGGGTGGAGAGACCCAGTACTTC